The T cell receptor beta chain described here comes from a study of T cell responses to AZD1222 COVID-19 vaccine. Generated by immunoSEQ multiplex PCR, the TCRdb table keeps only in-frame clones and is missing some. Here the sample spans some 80,000 clones, approximately 87% being singletons. CDR1 and CDR2 (germline): MDHEN, SYDVKM. The CDR3 sequence is 13 residues long. The V segment lost 4 bases and the J segment 8 bases; nucleotides outside the gene matches: 7. Study-wide results and caveats: White British people made up most donors, females outnumbered males, and clonal diversity was possibly underestimated. Recipients of AZD1222 seropositive at baseline numbered only 6 or 7.

As concerns this clone: Antigen unknown.

This chain joins TRBV28 and TRBJ1-1, with 7 bases matching TRBD1. The TCR was taken from an adult in good health. The sequencing here drew on peripheral blood, taken on day 0 of AZD1222 vaccination. This chain's CDR3 is CASSSWGQREAFF. As DNA, the CDR3 is TGTGCCAGCAGTTCCTGGGGACAGCGAGAAGCTTTCTTT.